What follows describes a single T cell receptor (beta chain). The entry originates in a study of blood T cell repertoires in COVID-19. In the original workflow: Amplification with reference gene primers provided the estimates of nucleated cell counts. Sequencing was performed with immunoSEQ multiplex PCR; in TCRdb, only in-frame clones are kept and a portion is missing. V, J and clone size reflect that table, while D and trimming were determined from the DNA. This sample has 250,000 to 350,000 clones; approximately 85% occur once, and the top ten carry almost 9.5%. Sequencing was done on a sample of peripheral blood. The clonotype was recovered from a man aged 18-30 years with active or convalescent COVID-19.

The CDR3 sequence: CASSEPRSGGDTQYF. CDR3 sequence (DNA): TGTGCCAGCAGTGAACCCCGTAGCGGGGGGGATACGCAGTATTTT. This chain joins TRBV2 and TRBJ2-3, with 10 bases matching TRBD2. Germline CDR1 is SNHLY and CDR2 is FYNNEI. J was trimmed by 6 bases and V by 2 bases; bases with no gene match: 5. This CDR3 spans 15 amino acids.